One sample yielded the 21 T cell receptor beta chains listed below, sequenced in a study of cytomegalovirus exposure and HLA in healthy donors. This table comes from immunoSEQ multiplex PCR, and its TCRdb copy is limited to in-frame clones, with some not included. This sample yields approximately 150,000 clones, of which approximately 89% are seen a single time; under 3.5% belongs to the top ten. Sequenced input: PBMCs. All receptors derive from a man aged 18 to 29 in good health and CMV-seropositive.

The chain couples TRBV6-5 to TRBJ2-7, with 7 nucleotides matching TRBD1. Looked up from germline, CDR1 is MNHEY and CDR2 is SVGAGI. V lost 4 bases to trimming and J lost 2 bases; unmatched junction nucleotides: 8. This CDR3 has 15 amino acids. This CDR3 reads CASSSLGTVPYEQYF. In nucleotides, the CDR3 is TGTGCCAGCAGTTCTCTCGGGACAGTCCCCTACGAGCAGTACTTC.

This sequence joins TRBV29-1 and TRBJ1-2; 8 positions agree with TRBD1. Germline CDR1 is SQVTM and CDR2 is ANQGSEA. V lost 8 bases and J lost 4; bases outside the gene matches: 9. The CDR3 totals 13 residues. The CDR3 DNA sequence: TGCAGCATCTTACAGGGGGTGAGCTATGGCTACACCTTC. This translates into CSILQGVSYGYTF.

This chain uses TRBV2 with TRBJ1-6; D call uncertain. In germline, CDR1 is SNHLY, CDR2 FYNNEI. Trimming took off 4 bases at V and 0 bases at J, with 13 bases between the two ends. The CDR3 covers 17 residues. CDR3 residues: CASSGNEGGSYNSPLHF. Here the CDR3 DNA reads TGTGCCAGCAGTGGGAACGAGGGTGGCTCCTATAATTCACCCCTCCACTTT. Full variable domain (outside the CDR3, taken from reference TRBV2 and TRBJ1-6): EPEVTQTPSHQVTQMGQEVILRCVPISNHLYFYWYRQILGQKVEFLVSFYNNEISEKSEIFDDQFSVERPDGSNFTLKIRSTKLEDSAMYFCASSGNEGGSYNSPLHFGNGTRLTVT.

A remark on this clone: Other DNA sequences within the sample encode an identical CDR3. As DNA, the CDR3 is TGTGCCAGTAGTATCGGGCTAGCGGGTTACGAGCAGTACTTC. Its translation: CASSIGLAGYEQYF. This chain links TRBV19 with TRBJ2-7; 8 positions match TRBD2. The CDR3 runs to 14 residues. The V and J ends lost 3 bases and 4 bases, in that order; junction bases with no gene match: 5. Germline loops: CDR1 LNHDA, CDR2 SQIVND (reference sequence).

J is TRBJ1-1 and V is TRBV5-1; no clear D. Germline values: CDR1 SGHRS, CDR2 YFSETQ. The CDR3 is 13 residues long. Trimming pared 2 bases from V and 1 base from J, leaving 6 bases between. CDR3 sequence reads: CASSFEGNTEAFF. The CDR3 nucleotides are TGCGCCAGCAGCTTCGAGGGGAACACTGAAGCTTTCTTT.

CDR3 coding DNA: TGTGCCAGCTCAGGTACAGGGGACACTGAAGCTTTCTTT. Translating it yields CASSGTGDTEAFF. The genes are TRBV18 and TRBJ1-1; 7 bases align to TRBD1. The CDR3 has 13 residues. Germline V CDR1 and CDR2: KGHSH, LQKENI. V lost 5 bases and J lost 3; bases outside the gene matches: 3.

This clone was detected only once. The CDR3 sequence: CASNPIKDRLNTEAFF. Written as DNA, the CDR3 is TGTGCCAGCAACCCTATAAAGGACAGATTGAACACTGAAGCTTTCTTT. The rearrangement joins TRBV6-6 to TRBJ1-1; maybe TRBD1 (6 bases). Trimming took off 7 bases at V and 0 bases at J, with 18 bases between the two ends. The CDR3 runs to 16 residues. CDR1 and CDR2 from the germline V gene are MNHNY and SVGAGI (reference sequence).

The V and J genes are TRBV18 and TRBJ1-6; perhaps TRBD1 as D (6 bases). The germline V gene encodes CDR1 KGHSH and CDR2 LQKENI. The CDR3 is 17 residues long. V lost 3 bases and J lost 7, with 19 bases in between. The CDR3 is CASSPTQQGFGNSPLHF. The CDR3 coding sequence is TGTGCCAGCTCACCTACACAACAGGGATTTGGAAATTCACCCCTCCACTTT.

V is TRBV13 and J is TRBJ1-1; possibly TRBD1 for D (6 bases). Trimming took off 1 base at V and 0 bases at J, with 15 bases between the two ends. This CDR3 region has 17 residues. The germline gives CDR1 PRHDT, CDR2 FYEKMQ (reference sequence). CDR3 sequence reads: CASSLVWDITMNTEAFF. The CDR3 DNA reads TGTGCCAGCAGCTTAGTGTGGGACATCACCATGAACACTGAAGCTTTCTTT.

The chain has TRBV4-3 and TRBJ2-7; perhaps TRBD2 as D (5 bases). This CDR3 region has 13 residues. Germline lookup yields CDR1 LGHNA and CDR2 YSLEER. V was trimmed by 0 bases and J by 3 bases, leaving 6 bases between them. CDR3 DNA sequence: TGCGCCAGCAGCCAAGAGAGGGTCTACGAGCAGTACTTC. Translation gives CASSQERVYEQYF.

This chain uses TRBV9 with TRBJ1-1; D possibly corresponds to TRBD1 (5 bases). The CDR3 spans 14 residues. Germline CDR1 reads SGDLS; CDR2 reads YYNGEE. V was cut by 0 bases and J by 1 base, with 7 bases left in between. For the CDR3, the DNA is TGTGCCAGCAGCGTAGCGGGGGGGAACACTGAAGCTTTCTTT. This codes for CASSVAGGNTEAFF.

CDR3 in DNA: TGTGCCAGCAGTGGGGGACTAGCGGGGTACAATGAGCAGTTCTTC. Encoded protein: CASSGGLAGYNEQFF. The chain joins TRBV2 to TRBJ2-1; the match to TRBD2 covers 13 bases. Germline V gene sequence: CDR1 SNHLY, CDR2 FYNNEI. The trim removed 4 bases at V and 4 bases at J, leaving 1 base unmatched. The CDR3 spans 15 residues.

The V gene is TRBV29-1, the J gene TRBJ2-3; D might be TRBD1 (6 bases). The ends were cut back, 2 bases at V and 6 bases at J, with 12 bases in the middle. Germline assignment: CDR1 SQVTM and CDR2 ANQGSEA. The CDR3 length is 13 residues. The DNA for the CDR3 is TGCAGCGTTGAACAGGGGTACGGTGATACGCAGTATTTT. This gives the protein CSVEQGYGDTQYF.

This rearrangement joins TRBV4-1 to TRBJ2-1; 8 bases fit TRBD2. Germline loops: CDR1 MGHRA, CDR2 YSYEKL. CDR3 length: 16 residues. J gave up 5 bases and V 2 bases, and 8 bases lay outside the gene matches. The CDR3 here is CASSQPRSGSHNEQFF. CDR3 DNA sequence: TGCGCCAGCAGCCAACCCCGGAGCGGGAGCCACAATGAGCAGTTCTTC.

The rearrangement links TRBV28 to TRBJ1-1; D uncertain. The CDR3 runs 15 residues. Per germline, CDR1 MDHEN and CDR2 SYDVKM. V gave up 7 bases and J gave up 4 bases, with 19 bases separating them. The CDR3 region is CASMGSSQGSTEAFF. The CDR3 DNA reads as TGTGCCAGCATGGGCTCCTCCCAAGGAAGCACTGAAGCTTTCTTT.

The chain carries TRBV18 and TRBJ2-7; TRBD1 is a possible D gene (7 bases). Germline V gene lookup returns CDR1 KGHSH and CDR2 LQKENI. This CDR3 is built from 16 residues. V lost 1 base to trimming and J lost 2 bases, with 15 bases between them. CDR3 in DNA: TGTGCCAGCTCACCACAGGGAGGACAGGCTCCCTACGAGCAGTACTTC. Encoded protein: CASSPQGGQAPYEQYF.

V usage is TRBV5-6 and J usage is TRBJ2-3, with 8 positions matching TRBD2. CDR3 size: 13 residues. Germline loops: CDR1 SGHDT, CDR2 YYEEEE. The ends lost 6 bases at V and 5 bases at J; junction bases unmatched: 5. This chain's CDR3 is CASTLGGEDTQYF. In nucleotides, the CDR3 is TGTGCCAGCACCCTCGGGGGGGAAGATACGCAGTATTTT.

The chain employs TRBV2 and TRBJ2-3, with TRBD2 matching over 13 bases. Germline trimming cut 6 bases from V and 6 bases from J; bases unmatched to any gene: 6. CDR1 and CDR2 (germline): SNHLY, FYNNEI. The CDR3 consists of 15 residues. The DNA for the CDR3 is TGTGCCAGCAGGCTCGGGACTAGCGGGGCCGATACGCAGTATTTT. It is translated as CASRLGTSGADTQYF.

The V gene is TRBV5-1, the J gene TRBJ2-7; a possible D gene is TRBD1 (6 bases). With 4 bases removed from V and 7 bases from J, the gap between germline ends came to 30 bases. This CDR3 has 18 amino acids. Germline-derived CDR1 and CDR2 are SGHRS and YFSETQ. For the CDR3, the DNA is TGCGCCAGCAGCCACTACCCCGGCGGACAGCGCATTTCGCGGGAGCAGTACTTC. Translated: CASSHYPGGQRISREQYF.

This clone has only a few counts. V and J are TRBV25-1 and TRBJ1-3, with D possibly TRBD1 on 5 matching bases. The CDR3 sequence is 16 residues long. V was cut by 5 bases and J by 3 bases, with 17 bases left in between. CDR1 and CDR2 from the germline V gene are MGHDK and SYGVNS. The CDR3 loop is CASSPEDINHGNTIYF. CDR3 DNA: TGTGCCAGCAGTCCTGAGGACATAAATCATGGAAACACCATATATTTT.

V gene TRBV5-1 combines with J gene TRBJ2-7; TRBD1 aligns across 7 bases. The CDR3 runs 15 residues. CDR1 is SGHRS, CDR2 YFSETQ, per germline. The J segment lost 5 bases and the V segment lost 1 base, leaving 9 bases of the junction unmatched. The CDR3 DNA is TGCGCCAGCAGCTTGACTCAAGACAGGGCCCACGAGCAGTACTTC. Residues: CASSLTQDRAHEQYF.